Sequencing of this T cell receptor (beta chain) was carried out in a study of blood T cell repertoires in COVID-19. Across the study: There were acute and convalescent COVID-19 samples, and they came from the United States, Italy and Spain. PBMCs, B-cell-depleted T cells, or T cells provided the cDNA or gDNA that made up the material.

Original methodology: Amplification with reference gene primers provided the estimates of nucleated cell counts. Method: immunoSEQ multiplex PCR; TCRdb's copy keeps in-frame clones and lacks some. D and trimming come from the DNA, and the V and J calls and clone size come from that table. This table holds approximately 170,000 clones, approximately 79% found once. Germline V gene sequence: CDR1 ENHRY, CDR2 SYGVKD. The CDR3 is made up of 14 amino acids. Trimming at V came to 10 bases and at J to 4 bases, leaving 11 bases not matched to a gene. The material sequenced was peripheral blood. This chain connects TRBV10-3 to TRBJ1-2; 8 bases fit TRBD1. This receptor was taken from a woman aged 80 or older with acute or convalescent COVID-19. DNA for the CDR3: TGTGCCACAAGGCGTGGACAGGGCACCTATGGCTACACCTTC. Translation gives CATRRGQGTYGYTF.